The present entry profiles one T cell receptor (beta chain) with its context. Its antigen remains unknown. This sample stems from a study of pediatric ulcerative colitis. Study findings and constraints: Compared with controls, ulcerative colitis showed greater blood-rectum clone sharing. Acute severe colitis showed lower rectal diversity from clonal expansions.

Before the diagnostic colonoscopy, ulcerative colitis patients were free of immunosuppressive medication. The assay was run at survey level. Clones were sequenced by immunoSEQ multiplex PCR, and TCRdb holds only the in-frame ones, with some missing. This table holds approximately 60,000 clones, 85% to 90% found once. Trimming removed 6 bases at V and 2 bases at J, with 19 bases between. Looked up from germline, CDR1 is SGHVS and CDR2 is FQNEAQ. The CDR3 contains 16 residues. Input material: blood. The chain combines TRBV7-8 with TRBJ2-5, with D tentatively TRBD2 (5 bases). This TCR derives from a boy between 10 and 17 years old with severe ulcerative colitis. The CDR3: CASRGVLGSRQETQYF. The CDR3 DNA is TGTGCCAGCAGGGGAGTTCTGGGGAGCCGACAAGAGACCCAGTACTTC.